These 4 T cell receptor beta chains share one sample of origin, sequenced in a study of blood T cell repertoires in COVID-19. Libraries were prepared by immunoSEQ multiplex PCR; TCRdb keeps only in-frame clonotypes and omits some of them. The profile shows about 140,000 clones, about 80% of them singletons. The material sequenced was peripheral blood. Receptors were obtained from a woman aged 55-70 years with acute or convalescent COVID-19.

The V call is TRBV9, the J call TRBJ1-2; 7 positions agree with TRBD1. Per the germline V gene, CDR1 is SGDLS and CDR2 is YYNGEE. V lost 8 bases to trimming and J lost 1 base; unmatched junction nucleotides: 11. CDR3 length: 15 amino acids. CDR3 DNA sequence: TGTGCCAGTGCGGCCAAGACAGGGTATAACTATGGCTACACCTTC. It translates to CASAAKTGYNYGYTF.

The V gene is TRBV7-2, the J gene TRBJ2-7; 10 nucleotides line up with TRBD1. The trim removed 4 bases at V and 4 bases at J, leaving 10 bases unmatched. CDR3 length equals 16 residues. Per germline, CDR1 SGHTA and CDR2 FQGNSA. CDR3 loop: CASSSQSGTGVYEQYF. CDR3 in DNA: TGTGCCAGCAGCTCCCAATCGGGGACAGGGGTATACGAGCAGTACTTC.

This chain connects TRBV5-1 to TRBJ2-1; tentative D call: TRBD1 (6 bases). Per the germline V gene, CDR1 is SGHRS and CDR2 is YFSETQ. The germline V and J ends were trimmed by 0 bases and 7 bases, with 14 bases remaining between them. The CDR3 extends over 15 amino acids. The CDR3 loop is CASSLVASRGNEQFF. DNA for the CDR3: TGCGCCAGCAGCTTGGTGGCCAGCAGGGGAAATGAGCAGTTCTTC.

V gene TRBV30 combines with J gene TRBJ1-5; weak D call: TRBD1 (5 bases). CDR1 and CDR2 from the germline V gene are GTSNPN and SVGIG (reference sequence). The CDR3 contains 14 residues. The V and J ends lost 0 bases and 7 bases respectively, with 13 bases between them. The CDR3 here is CAWSVRGWAQPQHF. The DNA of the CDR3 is TGTGCCTGGAGTGTACGGGGGTGGGCACAGCCCCAGCATTTT.